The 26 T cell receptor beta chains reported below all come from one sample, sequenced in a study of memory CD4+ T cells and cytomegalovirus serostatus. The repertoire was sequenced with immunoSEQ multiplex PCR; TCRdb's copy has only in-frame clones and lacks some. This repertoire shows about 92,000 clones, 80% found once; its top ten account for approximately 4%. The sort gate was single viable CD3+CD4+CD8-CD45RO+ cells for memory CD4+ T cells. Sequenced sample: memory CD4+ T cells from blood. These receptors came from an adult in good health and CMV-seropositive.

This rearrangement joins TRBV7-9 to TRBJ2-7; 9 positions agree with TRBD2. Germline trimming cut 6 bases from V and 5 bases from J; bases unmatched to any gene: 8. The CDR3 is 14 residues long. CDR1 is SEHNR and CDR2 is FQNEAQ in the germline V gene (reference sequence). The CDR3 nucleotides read TGTGCCAGCAGTGGGGCGGGAGGGCGCAACGAGCAGTACTTC. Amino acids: CASSGAGGRNEQYF.

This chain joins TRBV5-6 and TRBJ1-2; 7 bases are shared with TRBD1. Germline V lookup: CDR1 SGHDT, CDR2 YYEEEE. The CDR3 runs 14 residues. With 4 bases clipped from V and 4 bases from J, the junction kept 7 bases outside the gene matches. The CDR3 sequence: CASSRGTEIYGYTF. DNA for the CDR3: TGTGCCAGCAGCCGCGGGACAGAAATCTATGGCTACACCTTC.

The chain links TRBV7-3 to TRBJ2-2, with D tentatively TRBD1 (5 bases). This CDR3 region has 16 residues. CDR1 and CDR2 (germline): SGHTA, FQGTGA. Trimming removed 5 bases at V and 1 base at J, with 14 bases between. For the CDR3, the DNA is TGTGCCAGCAGCACCCAGGGTTCAGTGAACACCGGGGAGCTGTTTTTT. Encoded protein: CASSTQGSVNTGELFF.

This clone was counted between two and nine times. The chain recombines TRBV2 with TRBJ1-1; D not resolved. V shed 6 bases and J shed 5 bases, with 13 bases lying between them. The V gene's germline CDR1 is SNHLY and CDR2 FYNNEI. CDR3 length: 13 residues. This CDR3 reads CASRREGNTEAFF. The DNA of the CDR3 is TGTGCCAGCAGGAGGGAGGGAAATACTGAAGCTTTCTTT.

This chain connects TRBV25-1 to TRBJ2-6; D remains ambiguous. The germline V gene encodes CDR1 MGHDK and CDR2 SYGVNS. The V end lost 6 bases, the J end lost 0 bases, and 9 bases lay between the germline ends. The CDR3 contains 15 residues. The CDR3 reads CASSKDLSGANVLTF. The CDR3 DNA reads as TGTGCCAGCAGCAAAGATCTCTCTGGGGCCAACGTCCTGACTTTC.

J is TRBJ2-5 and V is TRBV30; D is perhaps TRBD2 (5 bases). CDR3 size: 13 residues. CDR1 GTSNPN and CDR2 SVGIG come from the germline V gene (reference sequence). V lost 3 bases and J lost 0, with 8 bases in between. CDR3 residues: CAWRPGNQETQYF. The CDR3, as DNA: TGTGCCTGGAGGCCCGGGAACCAAGAGACCCAGTACTTC.

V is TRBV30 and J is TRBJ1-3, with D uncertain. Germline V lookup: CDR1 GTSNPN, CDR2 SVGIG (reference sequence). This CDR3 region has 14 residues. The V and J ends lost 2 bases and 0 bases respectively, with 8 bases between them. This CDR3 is CAWSRGISGNTIYF. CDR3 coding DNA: TGTGCCTGGAGTAGAGGCATCTCTGGAAACACCATATATTTT.

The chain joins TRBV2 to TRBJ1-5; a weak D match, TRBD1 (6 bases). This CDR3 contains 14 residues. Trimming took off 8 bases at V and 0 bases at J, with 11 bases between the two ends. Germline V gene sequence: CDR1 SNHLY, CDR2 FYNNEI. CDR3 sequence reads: CASRGAYSNQPQHF. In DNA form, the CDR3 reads TGTGCCAGCCGGGGGGCTTATAGCAATCAGCCCCAGCATTTT.

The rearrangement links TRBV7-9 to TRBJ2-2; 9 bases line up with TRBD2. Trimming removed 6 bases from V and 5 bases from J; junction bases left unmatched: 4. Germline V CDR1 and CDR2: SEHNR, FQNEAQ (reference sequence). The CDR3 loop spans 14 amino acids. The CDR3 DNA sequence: TGTGCCAGCAGTAGCGGGAGCGGGACCGGGGAGCTGTTTTTT. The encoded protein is CASSSGSGTGELFF.

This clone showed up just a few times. Here the CDR3 DNA reads TGTGCCAGCAACTCAGGGATCACCACCGGGGAGCTGTTTTTT. This gives the protein CASNSGITTGELFF. The chain uses TRBV28 and TRBJ2-2; a weak D match, TRBD1 (5 bases). The CDR3 runs to 14 residues. CDR1 and CDR2 (germline): MDHEN, SYDVKM. V was clipped by 7 bases and J by 4 bases, with 13 bases between them.

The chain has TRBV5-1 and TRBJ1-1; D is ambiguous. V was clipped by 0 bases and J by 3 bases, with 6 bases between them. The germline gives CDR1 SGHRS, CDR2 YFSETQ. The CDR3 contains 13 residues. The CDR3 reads CASSLDGYTEAFF. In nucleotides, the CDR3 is TGCGCCAGCAGCTTGGACGGATACACTGAAGCTTTCTTT.

CDR3 protein: CASSFWTVQETQYF. The CDR3 nucleotides read TGTGCCAGCAGCTTCTGGACAGTCCAAGAGACCCAGTACTTC. The chain employs TRBV7-9 and TRBJ2-5; D possibly corresponds to TRBD1 (6 bases). Germline CDR1 and CDR2: SEHNR and FQNEAQ (reference sequence). The CDR3 is 14 residues long. The ends were cut back, 3 bases at V and 1 base at J, with 9 bases in the middle.

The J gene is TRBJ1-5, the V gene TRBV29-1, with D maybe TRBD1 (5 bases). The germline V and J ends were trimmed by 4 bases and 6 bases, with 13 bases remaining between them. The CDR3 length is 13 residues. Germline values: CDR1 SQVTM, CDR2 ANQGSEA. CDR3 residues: CSVGGSNGQPQHF. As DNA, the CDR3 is TGCAGCGTTGGGGGCAGTAACGGTCAGCCCCAGCATTTT.

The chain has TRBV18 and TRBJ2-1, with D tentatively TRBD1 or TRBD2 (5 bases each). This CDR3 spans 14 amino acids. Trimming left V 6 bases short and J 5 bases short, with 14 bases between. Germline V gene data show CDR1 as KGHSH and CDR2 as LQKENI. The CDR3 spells CASSLLGTNNEQFF. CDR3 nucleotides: TGTGCCAGCTCGCTGCTCGGGACCAACAATGAGCAGTTCTTC.

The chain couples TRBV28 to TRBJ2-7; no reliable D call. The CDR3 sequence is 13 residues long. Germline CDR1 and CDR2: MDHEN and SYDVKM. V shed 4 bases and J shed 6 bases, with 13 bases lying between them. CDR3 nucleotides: TGTGCCAGCAGTTGGGGTGAGGCCCGCGAGCAGTACTTC. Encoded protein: CASSWGEAREQYF.

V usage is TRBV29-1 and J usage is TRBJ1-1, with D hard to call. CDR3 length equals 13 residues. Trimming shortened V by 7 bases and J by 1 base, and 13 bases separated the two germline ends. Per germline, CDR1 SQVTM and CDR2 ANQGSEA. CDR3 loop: CSAPTGKNTEAFF. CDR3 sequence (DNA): TGCAGCGCCCCGACCGGGAAGAACACTGAAGCTTTCTTT.

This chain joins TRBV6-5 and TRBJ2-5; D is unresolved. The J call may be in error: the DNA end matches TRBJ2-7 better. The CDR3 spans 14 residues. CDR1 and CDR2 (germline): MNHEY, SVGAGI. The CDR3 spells CASSQIATDREQYF. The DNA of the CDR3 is TGTGCCAGCAGTCAGATAGCCACAGATCGCGAGCAGTACTTC.

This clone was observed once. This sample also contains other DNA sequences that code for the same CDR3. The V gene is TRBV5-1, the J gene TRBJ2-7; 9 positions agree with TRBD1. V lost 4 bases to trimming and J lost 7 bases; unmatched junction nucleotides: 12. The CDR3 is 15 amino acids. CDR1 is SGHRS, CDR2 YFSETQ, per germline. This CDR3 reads CASSPETGGFGEQYF. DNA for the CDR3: TGCGCCAGCAGCCCTGAGACAGGGGGGTTTGGGGAGCAGTACTTC. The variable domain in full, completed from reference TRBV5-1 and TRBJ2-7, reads KAGVTQTPRYLIKTRGQQVTLSCSPISGHRSVSWYQQTPGQGLQFLFEYFSETQRNKGNFPGRFSGRQFSNSRSEMNVSTLELGDSALYLCASSPETGGFGEQYFGPGTRLTVT.

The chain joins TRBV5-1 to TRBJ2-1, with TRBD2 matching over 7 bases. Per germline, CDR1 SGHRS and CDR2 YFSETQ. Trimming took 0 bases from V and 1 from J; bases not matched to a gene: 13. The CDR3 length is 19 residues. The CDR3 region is CASSLGTKRAGVSYNEQFF. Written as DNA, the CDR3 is TGCGCCAGCAGCTTGGGGACCAAACGGGCGGGGGTATCCTACAATGAGCAGTTCTTC.

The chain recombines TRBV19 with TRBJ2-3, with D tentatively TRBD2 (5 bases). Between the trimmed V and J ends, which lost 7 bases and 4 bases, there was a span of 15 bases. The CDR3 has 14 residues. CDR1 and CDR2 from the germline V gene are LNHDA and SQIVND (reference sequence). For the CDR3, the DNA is TGTGCCAGTACGAGGACTCATGCCTCAGATACGCAGTATTTT. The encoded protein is CASTRTHASDTQYF.

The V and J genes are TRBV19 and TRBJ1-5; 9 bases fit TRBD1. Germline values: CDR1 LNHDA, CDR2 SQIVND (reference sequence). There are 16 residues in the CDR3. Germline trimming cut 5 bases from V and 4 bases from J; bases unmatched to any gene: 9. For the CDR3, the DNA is TGTGCCAGTAGTCTAAGGACAGGGGAGAAGAATCAGCCCCAGCATTTT. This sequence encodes CASSLRTGEKNQPQHF.

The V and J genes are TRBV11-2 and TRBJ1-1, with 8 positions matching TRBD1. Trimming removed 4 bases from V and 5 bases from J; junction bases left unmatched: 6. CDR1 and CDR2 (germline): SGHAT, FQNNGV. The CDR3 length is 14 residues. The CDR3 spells CASSSDRVGTEAFF. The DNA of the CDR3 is TGTGCCAGCAGCTCGGACAGGGTGGGGACTGAAGCTTTCTTT.

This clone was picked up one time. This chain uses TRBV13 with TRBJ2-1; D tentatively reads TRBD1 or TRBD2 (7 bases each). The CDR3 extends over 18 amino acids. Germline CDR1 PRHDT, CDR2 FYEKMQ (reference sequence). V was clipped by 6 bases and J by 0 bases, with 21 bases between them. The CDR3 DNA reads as TGTGCCAGCAGATTAAAGTGGGGGGGACAGAGCTCCTACAATGAGCAGTTCTTC. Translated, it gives CASRLKWGGQSSYNEQFF.

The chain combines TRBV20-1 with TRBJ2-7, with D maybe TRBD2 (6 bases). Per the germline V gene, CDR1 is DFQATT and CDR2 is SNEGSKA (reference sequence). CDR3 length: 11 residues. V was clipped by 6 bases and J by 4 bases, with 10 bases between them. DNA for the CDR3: TGCAGTGCGGCGGGAAAATACGAGCAGTACTTC. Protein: CSAAGKYEQYF.

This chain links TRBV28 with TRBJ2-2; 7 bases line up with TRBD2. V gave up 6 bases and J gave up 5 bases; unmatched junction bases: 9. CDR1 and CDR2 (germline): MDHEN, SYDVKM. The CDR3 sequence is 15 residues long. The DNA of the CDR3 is TGTGCCAGCAGGTTCGGGAGGTCGGGAACCGGGGAGCTGTTTTTT. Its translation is CASRFGRSGTGELFF.

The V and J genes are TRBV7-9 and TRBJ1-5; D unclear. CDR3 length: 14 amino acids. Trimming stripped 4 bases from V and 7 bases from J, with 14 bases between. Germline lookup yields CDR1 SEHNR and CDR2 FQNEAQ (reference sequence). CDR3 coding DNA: TGTGCCAGCAGCTCCGGAGAGGGTGGACAGCCCCAGCATTTT. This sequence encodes CASSSGEGGQPQHF.